Below are 10 T cell receptor beta chains sequenced from a single sample in a study of T cell responses to AZD1222 COVID-19 vaccine. Assay used: immunoSEQ multiplex PCR; TCRdb lists only in-frame clones, some missing. The profile shows tens of thousands of clones, roughly nine tenths of them singletons. This specimen was peripheral blood, taken 28 days after the second AZD1222 dose. These receptors all stem from an adult who received the AZD1222 COVID-19 vaccine.

The chain employs TRBV30 and TRBJ1-5; no clear D. The CDR3 spans 13 residues. The germline CDR1 and CDR2 sequences are GTSNPN and SVGIG (reference sequence). With 2 bases removed from V and 11 bases from J, the gap between germline ends came to 16 bases. The CDR3 nucleotides read TGTGCCTGGAGTCCCTCCCGAAGTCTCACCCAGCATTTT. Translated, it gives CAWSPSRSLTQHF.

The rearrangement uses TRBV6-2 or TRBV6-3 and TRBJ1-1; D remains unclear. CDR1 is MNHEY, CDR2 SVGEGT, per germline. V was pared by 2 bases and J by 2 bases, with 6 bases between. CDR3 length: 13 residues. This CDR3 is CASSYTANTEAFF. CDR3 DNA: TGTGCCAGCAGTTACACAGCAAACACTGAAGCTTTCTTT.

This clone was seen a few times. This rearrangement joins TRBV7-2 to TRBJ1-2; D unresolved. CDR3 length: 13 residues. Germline CDR1 and CDR2: SGHTA and FQGNSA. V was trimmed by 2 bases and J by 8 bases, leaving 12 bases between them. The CDR3: CASSLTLAYGYTF. CDR3 DNA sequence: TGTGCCAGCAGCTTAACTCTTGCTTACGGCTACACCTTC.

This clone came up once. The chain couples TRBV6-5 to TRBJ1-2; TRBD1 might be the D (5 bases). Germline assignment: CDR1 MNHEY and CDR2 SVGAGI. Between the trimmed V and J ends, which lost 7 bases and 4 bases, there was a span of 16 bases. The CDR3 loop spans 14 amino acids. The CDR3, as DNA: TGTGCCAGCATTCTAGGGACCGCCGCCTATGGCTACACCTTC. Translation gives CASILGTAAYGYTF.

The chain is built from TRBV9 and TRBJ2-2; D unresolved. Germline loops: CDR1 SGDLS, CDR2 YYNGEE. Trimming took 0 bases from V and 6 from J, leaving 15 bases between them. This CDR3 contains 16 residues. DNA for the CDR3: TGTGCCAGCAGCGTAGCTCCAGAGATTGAGGCCGGGGAGCTGTTTTTT. Amino acid sequence: CASSVAPEIEAGELFF.

V gene TRBV30 combines with J gene TRBJ1-5, with D hard to call. CDR3 length equals 13 residues. Germline values: CDR1 GTSNPN, CDR2 SVGIG (reference sequence). V was shortened by 0 bases and J by 5 bases, with 8 bases between the two germline ends. The chain's CDR3 is CAWSVKAHQPQHF. The CDR3 DNA follows: TGTGCCTGGAGTGTAAAGGCCCATCAGCCCCAGCATTTT.

The chain recombines TRBV12-3 or TRBV12-4 with TRBJ1-2, with 10 bases fitting TRBD1. Trimming at V came to 8 bases and at J to 8 bases, leaving 8 bases not matched to a gene. CDR3 length equals 13 residues. The CDR3 reads CASGRQGAAGYTF. CDR3 DNA sequence: TGTGCCAGCGGGAGACAGGGGGCTGCGGGCTACACCTTC.

The chain links TRBV11-3 to TRBJ2-7; 9 bases map to TRBD1. Unmatched junction bases numbered 3, after V lost 3 bases and J lost 6 bases. This CDR3 has 13 amino acids. Germline CDR1 and CDR2: SGHNT and YENEEA. CDR3 coding DNA: TGTGCCAGCAGCTTGGGACAGGGTGGCGAGCAGTACTTC. Translated: CASSLGQGGEQYF.

The rearrangement uses TRBV13 and TRBJ2-1; 7 nucleotides align to TRBD2. Germline values: CDR1 PRHDT, CDR2 FYEKMQ (reference sequence). This CDR3 has 14 amino acids. The V segment lost 10 bases and the J segment 6 bases; nucleotides outside the gene matches: 12. The CDR3 bases are TGTGCCACAGAGCGGGACGTCATTCGCAATGAGCAGTTCTTC. As protein: CATERDVIRNEQFF.

In DNA, the CDR3 is TGTGCCAGTAGACAGGGGGAGGTCGAAAACATTCAGTACTTC. Encoded protein: CASRQGEVENIQYF. V usage is TRBV19 and J usage is TRBJ2-4; 8 nucleotides line up with TRBD1. V gave up 6 bases and J gave up 5 bases; unmatched junction bases: 6. Germline loops: CDR1 LNHDA, CDR2 SQIVND (reference sequence). The CDR3 has 14 amino acids.